Each of the 30 T cell receptor delta chains below was sequenced from the same sample in a study of DNA immune sequencing with unique molecular identifiers. A 32-plex genomic DNA assay used primers for all 8 TRDV and 4 TRDJ genes. A 12-nucleotide UMI was added during 3 to 4 barcoding PCR cycles before adapter PCR. TCRdb called clones anew from the multiplex PCR reads with CATT. The sample shows around 700 delta-chain clones, more than 10% of them seen only once. The sample was gamma-delta T cells from PBMCs. The receptor set was obtained from a human donor in good health.

Points on this clone: TCRdb's listed protein matches a much larger clone and diverges from this DNA's translation at residue 16, likely through a read error; the protein shown comes from the DNA. This sequence joins TRDV1 and TRDJ1; 11 bases match TRDD3. The CDR3 runs 20 residues. CDR1 is TSWWSYY, CDR2 QGS, per germline. CDR3 DNA sequence: TGTGCTCTTGGGGACGATTCCCTCGGATGGGGGATACGCGTCACCGGTAAACTCATCTTT. Its translation is CALGDDSLGWGIRVTGKLIF.

This clone rates as large. The V gene is TRDV2, the J gene TRDJ1, with 9 nucleotides matching TRDD3. V dropped 2 bases and J dropped 0; count of bases not matched to a gene: 15. The CDR3 is 19 residues long. Germline values: CDR1 GEAIGNYY, CDR2 EKD. The CDR3 loop is CACDMMPLTGGPYTDKLIF. CDR3 DNA sequence: TGTGCCTGTGACATGATGCCCCTGACTGGGGGACCGTACACCGATAAACTCATCTTT.

The chain has TRAV29/DV5 and TRDJ1; 8 positions match TRDD3. Germline V gene sequence: CDR1 NSMFDY, CDR2 ISSIKDK. J gave up 0 bases and V 4 bases, and 29 bases lay outside the gene matches. CDR3 length equals 22 residues. CDR3 region: CAAGSGALSSSGDTKYTDKLIF. CDR3 sequence (DNA): TGTGCAGCAGGGTCGGGGGCCCTTTCCTCCTCTGGGGATACTAAGTACACCGATAAACTCATCTTT.

This clone was seen a handful of times. A read error is likely here: a far larger clone is one base away. At the DNA level, this CDR3 is encoded by other sequences in the same sample as well. The rearrangement joins TRDV1 to TRDJ1; 11 bases line up with TRDD3. CDR3 length: 20 residues. V gave up 3 bases and J gave up 1 base; unmatched junction bases: 16. Per the germline V gene, CDR1 is TSWWSYY and CDR2 is QGS. CDR3 DNA: TGTGCTCTTGGGGACGACTCCCTCGGATGGGGGATACGCGTCACCGATAAACTCATCTTT. This encodes CALGDDSLGWGIRVTDKLIF.

By share, this clone counts as large (0.1 to 1%). The chain employs TRDV3 and TRDJ1; 10 bases line up with TRDD3. V gave up 0 bases and J gave up 0 bases; unmatched junction bases: 4. In germline, CDR1 is TVYSNPD, CDR2 GDNSRS (reference sequence). CDR3 length: 15 residues. This chain's CDR3 is CAFRGGYAYTDKLIF. The CDR3 bases are TGTGCCTTTAGAGGGGGATACGCGTACACCGATAAACTCATCTTT.

This clone was found a few times. The chain combines TRDV1 with TRDJ1; 13 positions agree with TRDD3. The ends lost 3 bases at V and 2 bases at J; junction bases unmatched: 15. Germline lookup yields CDR1 TSWWSYY and CDR2 QGS. There are 20 residues in the CDR3. The CDR3: CALGEFLPLTGGYETDKLIF. DNA for the CDR3: TGTGCTCTTGGGGAGTTCCTACCTCTTACTGGGGGATACGAGACCGATAAACTCATCTTT.

V is TRDV1 and J is TRDJ1; 13 bases are shared with TRDD3. This CDR3 spans 22 amino acids. Germline CDR1 and CDR2: TSWWSYY and QGS. The ends lost 2 bases at V and 1 base at J; junction bases unmatched: 19. The CDR3 spells CALGEAPCRTGGYGPLTDKLIF. Here the CDR3 DNA reads TGTGCTCTTGGGGAAGCTCCCTGTCGTACTGGGGGATACGGTCCCCTCACCGATAAACTCATCTTT.

This clone showed up just a few times. The chain links TRDV1 to TRDJ1, with 8 positions matching TRDD3. J was trimmed by 0 bases and V by 2 bases; bases with no gene match: 23. Germline V gene sequence: CDR1 TSWWSYY, CDR2 QGS. The CDR3 is made up of 22 amino acids. The CDR3 loop is CALGEGWWGIVGSSGYTDKLIF. The CDR3 DNA is TGTGCTCTTGGGGAAGGTTGGTGGGGGATCGTGGGTTCTTCGGGGTACACCGATAAACTCATCTTT.

Points on this clone: A far larger clone lies a single base away; this is likely a read error. The same CDR3 also results from other DNA sequences found in this sample. The chain links TRDV1 to TRDJ1, with 8 bases aligning to TRDD3. Germline V lookup: CDR1 TSWWSYY, CDR2 QGS. The CDR3 is 19 residues long. With 5 bases clipped from V and 3 bases from J, the junction kept 20 bases outside the gene matches. CDR3 residues: CALGLRTPSATGGADKLIF. The CDR3 DNA is TGTGCTCTTGGGTTAAGGACCCCTTCTGCTACTGGGGGCGCCGATAAACTCATCTTT.

By share of the sample, this clone is medium-sized. The genes are TRDV2 and TRDJ1, with 8 positions matching TRDD3. Trimming took 2 bases from V and 5 from J; bases not matched to a gene: 6. CDR3 length equals 14 residues. The V gene's germline CDR1 is GEAIGNYY and CDR2 EKD. The CDR3 here is CACDKLGGSDKLIF. The CDR3 region has the DNA TGTGCCTGTGACAAGCTTGGGGGATCTGATAAACTCATCTTT.

Notes on this clone: The amino acid sequence in TCRdb belongs to a much larger clone and departs from this DNA's translation at residue 11, likely a sequencing read error; the sequence shown is translated from the DNA. The chain uses TRDV1 and TRDJ1; tentative D call: TRDD3 (6 bases). Trimming took 3 bases from V and 1 from J, leaving 27 bases between them. Germline CDR1 is TSWWSYY and CDR2 is QGS. There are 20 residues in the CDR3. CDR3 DNA sequence: TGTGCTCTTGGGGACGATTCCCTCGGATGGGAGATACGCGTCACCGATAAACTCATCTTT. This gives the protein CALGDDSLGWEIRVTDKLIF.

Worth noting for this clone: TCRdb's protein for this DNA is that of a much larger clone and differs from the translation at residue 10, likely a read error; the protein shown is the DNA translation. The rearrangement joins TRDV2 to TRDJ1; no firm D call. Trimming left V 3 bases short and J 0 bases short, with 22 bases between. Germline loops: CDR1 GEAIGNYY, CDR2 EKD. This CDR3 is built from 18 residues. CDR3 bases: TGTGCCTGTGACCCCCTTGGAAGGACCGCCCCTTACACCGATAAACTCATCTTT. It encodes CACDPLGRTAPYTDKLIF.

Regarding this clone: This is likely an artifact of a read error, given a far larger clone one base away. Other DNA sequences in this sample translate to the same CDR3. The J gene is TRDJ3, the V gene TRDV2; perhaps TRDD3 as D (5 bases). This CDR3 has 18 residues. Germline V gene data show CDR1 as GEAIGNYY and CDR2 as EKD. This CDR3 is CACDTAGISSWDTRQMFF. The CDR3, as DNA: TGTGCCTGTGACACCGCCGGGATCTCCTCCTGGGATACCCGACAGATGTTTTTC.

This clone is termed medium-sized. The chain combines TRDV2 with TRDJ1; 7 bases match TRDD3. This CDR3 contains 15 residues. CDR1 GEAIGNYY and CDR2 EKD come from the germline V gene. V was clipped by 3 bases and J by 0 bases; unmatched bases: 6. The CDR3 is CACDEAGGNTDKLIF. DNA for the CDR3: TGTGCCTGTGACGAGGCTGGGGGGAACACCGATAAACTCATCTTT.

For this clone: A far larger clone is only one base removed, so a read error is likely. V usage is TRDV2 and J usage is TRDJ1, with 13 positions matching TRDD3. This CDR3 is 21 amino acids long. Germline CDR1 GEAIGNYY, CDR2 EKD. Trimming at V came to 3 bases and at J to 1 base, leaving 19 bases not matched to a gene. The CDR3, as DNA: TGTGCCTGTGACCCTATATCGAACTGGGGGATACGCTCCAACAGCACCGATAAACTCATCTTT. Translation: CACDPISNWGIRSNSTDKLIF.

The CDR3 DNA reads TGTGCCTGTGACACCGTTTCAGTGAACACCGATAAACTCATCTTT. Protein sequence: CACDTVSVNTDKLIF. The V and J genes are TRDV2 and TRDJ1; D gene uncertain. The CDR3 has 15 amino acids. The V end lost 0 bases, the J end lost 0 bases, and 10 bases lay between the germline ends. The germline gives CDR1 GEAIGNYY, CDR2 EKD.

This clone counts as large. This chain links TRDV2 with TRDJ3; 10 positions agree with TRDD3. This CDR3 has 18 amino acids. Germline loops: CDR1 GEAIGNYY, CDR2 EKD. The J segment lost 0 bases and the V segment lost 3 bases, leaving 4 bases of the junction unmatched. The DNA of the CDR3 is TGTGCCTGTGACCGTCTGGGGGATAGCTCCTGGGACACCCGACAGATGTTTTTC. Its translation: CACDRLGDSSWDTRQMFF.

In the case of this clone: This is likely an artifact of a read error, given a far larger clone one base away. This chain uses TRDV1 with TRDJ1; possible D gene TRDD2, 5 bases. CDR1 and CDR2 from the germline V gene are TSWWSYY and QGS. V lost 5 bases, J lost 3 bases, and 28 bases lay in between. This CDR3 has 19 residues. The CDR3 here is CALGLRTPSATRGADKLIF. In DNA, the CDR3 is TGTGCTCTTGGGTTAAGGACCCCTTCGGCTACTCGGGGCGCCGATAAACTCATCTTT.

Remarks on this clone: One base separates it from a far larger clone, so it is likely a read error. V is TRDV2 and J is TRDJ4, with D uncertain. This CDR3 has 17 residues. Per the germline V gene, CDR1 is GEAIGNYY and CDR2 is EKD. Trimming shortened V by 2 bases and J by 0 bases, and 21 bases separated the two germline ends. As DNA, the CDR3 is TGTGCCTGTGACATCGTGGAGGTGACGCGAGGGTCCAGACCCCTGATCTTT. Protein product: CACDIVEVTRGSRPLIF.

About this clone: A far larger clone is one base from this, pointing to a likely read error. Other DNA sequences in the same sample also yield this CDR3. This chain connects TRDV2 to TRDJ1; the D is unclear. CDR3 length: 15 residues. V lost 3 bases and J 0 bases, leaving 13 bases between the germline ends. Per germline, CDR1 GEAIGNYY and CDR2 EKD. The CDR3, as DNA: TGTGCCTGTGACGCTCTAGGCGGAGACACCGATAAACTCATCTTT. It specifies CACDALGGDTDKLIF.

Concerning this clone: Only one base separates this from a far larger clonotype, so it likely reflects a read error. The same CDR3 also results from other DNA sequences found in this sample. This rearrangement joins TRDV2 to TRDJ1; no reliable D call. Germline CDR1 and CDR2: GEAIGNYY and EKD. CDR3 length: 18 residues. Trimming cost V 0 bases and J 2 bases, with 21 bases left between them. The CDR3 DNA reads as TGTGCCTGTGACACCGAGTTCTCGGGTATGGTAAATACCGATAAACTCATCTTT. Amino acids: CACDTEFSGMVNTDKLIF.

This clone has only a few counts. J is TRDJ1 and V is TRDV1; D not certain. The CDR3 extends over 19 amino acids. Trimming left V 0 bases short and J 0 bases short, with 20 bases between. In germline, CDR1 is TSWWSYY, CDR2 QGS. The CDR3 spells CALGELRTLVDLYTDKLIF. The CDR3 bases are TGTGCTCTTGGGGAACTACGGACCCTGGTGGATCTGTACACCGATAAACTCATCTTT.

As to this clone: The protein in TCRdb stems from a much larger clone and differs at residue 9 from this DNA's translation, likely a read error; here the protein is translated from the DNA. Other DNA sequences in this sample translate to the same CDR3. CDR3 sequence reads: CALGDDSLRWGIRVTDKLIF. For the CDR3, the DNA is TGTGCTCTTGGGGACGATTCCCTCAGATGGGGGATACGCGTCACCGATAAACTCATCTTT. The chain is built from TRDV1 and TRDJ1; TRDD3 agrees at 11 bases. This CDR3 is built from 20 residues. Per the germline V gene, CDR1 is TSWWSYY and CDR2 is QGS. The V and J ends lost 3 bases and 1 base, in that order; junction bases with no gene match: 16.

This clone appeared a few times. TCRdb's protein for this DNA is that of a much larger clone and differs from the translation at residue 9, likely a read error; the protein shown is the DNA translation. This chain connects TRDV2 to TRDJ3, with D tentatively TRDD3 (6 bases). CDR1 GEAIGNYY and CDR2 EKD come from the germline V gene. The V gene lost 0 bases and the J gene lost 0 bases, with 17 bases spanning the gap. The CDR3 has 20 amino acids. CDR3 DNA sequence: TGTGCCTGTGACACCCTTGCGGTGGAGGATACCTCCTGGGACACCCGACAGATGTTTTTC. Its protein product is CACDTLAVEDTSWDTRQMFF.

By share, this clone ranks as medium-sized. The chain employs TRDV2 and TRDJ1; TRDD3 matches 10 bases. There are 21 residues in the CDR3. Germline V CDR1 and CDR2: GEAIGNYY, EKD. Unmatched junction bases numbered 18, after V lost 0 bases and J lost 0 bases. The CDR3, as DNA: TGTGCCTGTGACACCGTTCACATGGGGGATACACCATACCTGTACACCGATAAACTCATCTTT. As protein: CACDTVHMGDTPYLYTDKLIF.

This chain connects TRDV2 to TRDJ1; 7 nucleotides align to TRDD3. Germline loops: CDR1 GEAIGNYY, CDR2 EKD. After removal of 0 bases from V and 0 bases from J, the junction contained 9 bases not matched to a gene. The CDR3 loop spans 17 amino acids. CDR3: CACDTVLGGGYTDKLIF. CDR3 DNA sequence: TGTGCCTGTGACACCGTCCTGGGGGGAGGATACACCGATAAACTCATCTTT.

This clone is termed medium-sized. The chain links TRDV2 to TRDJ1, with TRDD3 matching 7 bases. Unmatched junction bases numbered 18, after V lost 3 bases and J lost 3 bases. CDR3 length: 18 amino acids. From germline, CDR1 is GEAIGNYY and CDR2 EKD. Here the CDR3 DNA reads TGTGCCTGTGACGCCCTGGGGGGGACGACGAGGGGACCCGATAAACTCATCTTT. Residues: CACDALGGTTRGPDKLIF.

To note about this clone: A far larger clone is one nucleotide away, so this likely arose from a read error. Other DNA sequences in this sample translate to the same CDR3. CDR3 coding DNA: TGTGCTCTTGGGGACGATTCCCTAGGATGGGGGATACGCGTCACCGATAAACTCATCTTT. This codes for CALGDDSLGWGIRVTDKLIF. This chain connects TRDV1 to TRDJ1, with 11 bases matching TRDD3. Trimming cost V 3 bases and J 1 base; bases outside gene matches: 16. The CDR3 consists of 20 residues. The germline V gene encodes CDR1 TSWWSYY and CDR2 QGS.

As to this clone: TCRdb shows a much larger clone's protein in place of this DNA's translation, and the two differ at residue 3, likely through a read error; the protein shown is translated from the DNA. The chain recombines TRDV1 with TRDJ1; 11 nucleotides match TRDD3. The CDR3 length is 20 residues. CDR1 and CDR2 (germline): TSWWSYY, QGS. DNA of the CDR3: TGTGCTATTGGGGACGATTCCCTCGGATGGGGGATACGCGTCACCGATAAACTCATCTTT. Translation: CAIGDDSLGWGIRVTDKLIF.

Regarding this clone: This likely traces to a read error, being one base from a far larger clone. This chain joins TRDV1 and TRDJ1, with 7 bases fitting TRDD3. V gave up 5 bases and J gave up 3 bases; unmatched junction bases: 21. The CDR3 has 19 residues. The germline CDR1 and CDR2 sequences are TSWWSYY and QGS. CDR3 sequence reads: CALGLRTPSATGDADKLIF. DNA for the CDR3: TGTGCTCTTGGGTTAAGGACCCCTTCGGCTACTGGGGACGCCGATAAACTCATCTTT.